The entry below gives a single TCR beta chain sequence along with its context. Its antigen is not known. This sample was included in a study of cytomegalovirus exposure and HLA in healthy donors. This CDR3 region has 15 residues. In germline, CDR1 is KGHSH, CDR2 LQKENI. V was pared by 0 bases and J by 2 bases, with 10 bases between. The study's findings and limits: Published work reported that the classifier diagnosed cytomegalovirus status with high specificity and sensitivity. The tendency of first-cohort TCR clusters to co-occur in the roughly 130 validation repertoires emerged from a later analysis.

Using immunoSEQ multiplex PCR, the repertoire was profiled, and TCRdb retains in-frame clones only, with some absent. The sample includes 35,000 to 50,000 clones, roughly 93% of them seen just once. The approximately 120-subject validation cohort, separate from the approximately 670-subject first cohort, included the donors. Sequenced material: PBMCs. This clonotype originated in a woman between 18 and 29 years old in good health and CMV-seronegative. The V call is TRBV18, the J call TRBJ1-1; TRBD1 might be the D (5 bases). CDR3 sequence (DNA): TGTGCCAGCTCACCACCGGGGCAGTCCAACACTGAAGCTTTCTTT. This translates into CASSPPGQSNTEAFF.